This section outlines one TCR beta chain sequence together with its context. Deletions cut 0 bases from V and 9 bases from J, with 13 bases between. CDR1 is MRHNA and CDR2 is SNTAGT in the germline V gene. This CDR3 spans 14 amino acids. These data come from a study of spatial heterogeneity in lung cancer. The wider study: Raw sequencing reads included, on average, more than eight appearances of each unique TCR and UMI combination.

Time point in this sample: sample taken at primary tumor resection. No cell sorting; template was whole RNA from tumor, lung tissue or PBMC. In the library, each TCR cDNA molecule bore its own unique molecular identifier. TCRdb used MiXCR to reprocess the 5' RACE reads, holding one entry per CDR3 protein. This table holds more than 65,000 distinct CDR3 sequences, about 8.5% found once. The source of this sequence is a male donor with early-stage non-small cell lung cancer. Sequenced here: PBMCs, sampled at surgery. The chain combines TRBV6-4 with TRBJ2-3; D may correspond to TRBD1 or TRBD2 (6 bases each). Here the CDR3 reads CASSDSIRGGTQYF. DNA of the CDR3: TGTGCCAGCAGTGACTCGATCAGAGGGGGGACGCAGTATTTT.